These 31 T cell receptor beta chains originate from one sample sequenced in a study of cytomegalovirus exposure and HLA in healthy donors. Primers: 60 Vbeta forward and 13 Jbeta reverse. Libraries were prepared by immunoSEQ multiplex PCR; TCRdb keeps only in-frame clonotypes and omits some of them. The data hold over 150,000 clones, with about 77% observed a single time. Sequenced sample: PBMCs. These TCRs come from a woman aged 50 to 60 in good health and CMV-seronegative.

The CDR3 spells CSVGWTGGTEAFF. CDR3 nucleotides: TGCAGCGTCGGCTGGACAGGGGGCACTGAAGCTTTCTTT. The chain has TRBV29-1 and TRBJ1-1; TRBD1 matches at 10 bases. Germline CDR1 SQVTM, CDR2 ANQGSEA. The V segment lost 6 bases and the J segment 4 bases; nucleotides outside the gene matches: 5. The CDR3 is 13 amino acids.

This clone was seen once. This chain connects TRBV18 to TRBJ2-7, with 8 bases identical to TRBD1. Germline CDR1 reads KGHSH; CDR2 reads LQKENI. Trimming at V came to 6 bases and at J to 6 bases, leaving 7 bases not matched to a gene. The CDR3 has 13 residues. CDR3 nucleotides: TGTGCCAGCTCTATCGACAGGGGCAGCGAGCAGTACTTC. It encodes CASSIDRGSEQYF.

The V gene is TRBV6-4, the J gene TRBJ2-1, with a possible D match to TRBD2 (6 bases). From germline, CDR1 is MRHNA and CDR2 SNTAGT. The CDR3 consists of 17 residues. Trimming took off 4 bases at V and 2 bases at J, with 18 bases between the two ends. The CDR3 DNA is TGTGCCAGCAGTGTGACGGGACTGCCCTCGGCCTACAATGAGCAGTTCTTC. It specifies CASSVTGLPSAYNEQFF.

V and J are TRBV5-5 and TRBJ2-5; D is perhaps TRBD2 (5 bases). The CDR3 consists of 15 residues. CDR1 and CDR2 (germline): SGHKS, YYEKEE (reference sequence). V lost 4 bases and J lost 1, with 14 bases in between. The CDR3 loop reads CASSPRETRQETQYF. CDR3 nucleotide sequence: TGTGCCAGCAGCCCCCGGGAAACCCGCCAAGAGACCCAGTACTTC.

The CDR3 region is CASSLDSPTVSSYEQYF. DNA for the CDR3: TGTGCCAGCAGCTTAGATAGCCCGACGGTAAGCTCCTACGAGCAGTACTTC. The rearrangement links TRBV7-2 to TRBJ2-7; D uncertain. The germline V gene has CDR1 SGHTA and CDR2 FQGNSA. Between the trimmed V and J ends, which lost 1 base and 0 bases, there was a span of 16 bases. This CDR3 is 17 amino acids long.

This chain links TRBV6-6 with TRBJ2-1; 7 bases line up with TRBD2. The CDR3 is 14 residues long. The germline gives CDR1 MNHNY, CDR2 SVGAGI (reference sequence). Losses at the gene ends were 7 bases for V and 8 bases for J; bases not matched to a gene: 11. CDR3: CASTRLQAGDEQFF. The CDR3 bases are TGTGCCAGCACCCGACTGCAGGCGGGGGATGAGCAGTTCTTC.

V usage is TRBV6-1 and J usage is TRBJ2-5, with D tentatively TRBD1 (6 bases). Looked up from germline, CDR1 is MNHNS and CDR2 is SASEGT. V shed 7 bases and J shed 5 bases, with 14 bases lying between them. The CDR3 loop spans 13 amino acids. Written as DNA, the CDR3 is TGTGCCAGCAACCTACAGGGTATGGAGACCCAGTACTTC. Protein product: CASNLQGMETQYF.

V usage is TRBV4-3 and J usage is TRBJ2-1; TRBD2 matches 12 bases. CDR3 length: 15 amino acids. Germline values: CDR1 LGHNA, CDR2 YSLEER. The V and J ends lost 6 bases and 4 bases, in that order; junction bases with no gene match: 4. The CDR3 spells CASRGGLAGYNEQFF. The CDR3 bases are TGCGCCAGCAGGGGCGGACTAGCGGGATACAATGAGCAGTTCTTC.

V usage is TRBV5-5 and J usage is TRBJ2-2, with 7 bases matching TRBD2. Germline CDR1 and CDR2: SGHKS and YYEKEE (reference sequence). Trimming at V came to 0 bases and at J to 3 bases, leaving 2 bases not matched to a gene. CDR3 length: 15 residues. The CDR3 loop is CASSLVTSYTGELFF. CDR3 in DNA: TGTGCCAGCAGCTTGGTGACTAGCTACACCGGGGAGCTGTTTTTT.

This sequence joins TRBV19 and TRBJ1-5; the D gene is possibly TRBD1 (6 bases). CDR3 length: 17 residues. Trimming removed 5 bases at V and 5 bases at J, with 22 bases between. Germline loops: CDR1 LNHDA, CDR2 SQIVND (reference sequence). CDR3 region: CASSLRARGTVYQPQHF. CDR3 DNA sequence: TGTGCCAGTAGTCTCAGGGCTAGGGGGACCGTTTATCAGCCCCAGCATTTT.

The chain has TRBV5-4 and TRBJ2-5, with TRBD2 identical over 10 bases. Unmatched junction bases numbered 10, after V lost 3 bases and J lost 2 bases. CDR1 is SGHNT and CDR2 is YYREEE in the germline V gene (reference sequence). The CDR3 has 17 amino acids. Here the CDR3 DNA reads TGTGCCAGCAGCTCTCCCCTGAGCGGGGGGGGACAAGAGACCCAGTACTTC. Translating gives CASSSPLSGGGQETQYF.

The chain joins TRBV7-9 to TRBJ2-7; tentatively, D is TRBD1 (5 bases). The length of the CDR3 is 12 residues. Deletions cut 6 bases from V and 2 bases from J, with 8 bases between. Germline V gene data show CDR1 as SEHNR and CDR2 as FQNEAQ (reference sequence). Written as DNA, the CDR3 is TGTGCCAGCAGTCCGGACACCTACGAGCAGTACTTC. Protein sequence: CASSPDTYEQYF.

The V gene is TRBV7-2, the J gene TRBJ2-1; TRBD2 might be the D (5 bases). The CDR3 runs to 14 residues. V was clipped by 0 bases and J by 8 bases, with 11 bases between them. Germline V lookup: CDR1 SGHTA, CDR2 FQGNSA. Written as DNA, the CDR3 is TGTGCCAGCAGCTTAGCGGGAGACAACTATGAGCAGTTCTTC. This gives the protein CASSLAGDNYEQFF.

The gene calls are TRBV9 and TRBJ2-2; the D gene is possibly TRBD1 (5 bases). CDR1 is SGDLS and CDR2 is YYNGEE in the germline V gene. V was shortened by 4 bases and J by 0 bases, with 16 bases between the two germline ends. The CDR3 contains 17 residues. CDR3 in DNA: TGTGCCAGCAGCCTTACCGGACATGCCGCGAACACCGGGGAGCTGTTTTTT. Translating gives CASSLTGHAANTGELFF.

The V call is TRBV6-5, the J call TRBJ2-7; D might be TRBD1 (7 bases). The germline V and J ends were trimmed by 0 bases and 3 bases, with 15 bases remaining between them. The CDR3 contains 16 residues. CDR1 and CDR2 from the germline V gene are MNHEY and SVGAGI. CDR3 sequence reads: CASSYSTGDSLYEQYF. The CDR3 DNA reads TGTGCCAGCAGTTACTCTACAGGGGACTCCCTCTACGAGCAGTACTTC.

The chain carries TRBV10-3 and TRBJ2-2; 8 nucleotides match TRBD1. V was pared by 2 bases and J by 4 bases, with 24 bases of the junction left unmatched. The CDR3 loop spans 22 amino acids. Germline V gives CDR1 ENHRY, CDR2 SYGVKD. The CDR3 coding sequence is TGTGCCATCAGTGAGGGAGAGGAACGTAGGACAGGGATCTCACGTCTCACCGGGGAGCTGTTTTTT. The encoded protein is CAISEGEERRTGISRLTGELFF.

This chain joins TRBV5-4 and TRBJ1-2; D is perhaps TRBD1 (6 bases). The germline V gene has CDR1 SGHNT and CDR2 YYREEE (reference sequence). The CDR3 is 16 amino acids. Trimming took 3 bases from V and 8 from J, leaving 23 bases between them. CDR3 amino acids: CASSSQGGGGVWGYTF. The CDR3 nucleotides read TGTGCCAGCAGCTCACAGGGCGGCGGGGGAGTATGGGGCTACACCTTC.

The chain is built from TRBV11-2 and TRBJ1-4; tentative D call: TRBD1 (5 bases). Trimming removed 6 bases from V and 0 bases from J, with 11 bases in between. Per germline, CDR1 SGHAT and CDR2 FQNNGV. CDR3 length: 15 amino acids. CDR3 protein: CASSKRTTTNEKLFF. CDR3 bases: TGTGCCAGCAGTAAAAGGACAACAACTAATGAAAAACTGTTTTTT.

The CDR3 loop is CASRNQGQGGGYTF. The CDR3 nucleotides read TGTGCCAGCAGGAACCAGGGACAGGGGGGCGGCTACACCTTC. The chain has TRBV2 and TRBJ1-2, with 11 nucleotides matching TRBD1. CDR3 length equals 14 residues. J lost 8 bases, V lost 6 bases, and 8 bases had no gene match. Germline V gene sequence: CDR1 SNHLY, CDR2 FYNNEI.

The chain carries TRBV6-4 and TRBJ2-1; 8 bases line up with TRBD2. Germline values: CDR1 MRHNA, CDR2 SNTAGT. J was trimmed by 0 bases and V by 6 bases; bases with no gene match: 7. CDR3 length equals 16 residues. The CDR3 loop reads CASRVTSGSSYNEQFF. The CDR3 bases are TGTGCCAGCAGGGTAACTAGCGGCAGCTCCTACAATGAGCAGTTCTTC.

This rearrangement joins TRBV5-1 to TRBJ2-3; TRBD2 agrees at 9 bases. The V gene end was trimmed by 1 base and the J gene end by 1 base; junction bases not matched to a gene: 4. The CDR3 length is 16 residues. Germline V CDR1 and CDR2: SGHRS, YFSETQ. The CDR3 nucleotides read TGCGCCAGCAGCTTGTTTAGCGGGGGCCGCACAGATACGCAGTATTTT. It translates to CASSLFSGGRTDTQYF.

The chain uses TRBV19 and TRBJ1-1, with 7 nucleotides matching TRBD1. The junction had 8 bases not matched to a gene; V was cut back by 6 bases and J by 4 bases. CDR1 LNHDA and CDR2 SQIVND come from the germline V gene (reference sequence). There are 14 residues in the CDR3. CDR3 loop: CASRNRGRATEAFF. The CDR3 DNA reads TGTGCCAGTAGGAACAGGGGTAGGGCCACTGAAGCTTTCTTT.

The chain uses TRBV9 and TRBJ2-6; TRBD2 matches at 7 bases. The CDR3 covers 18 residues. Germline V lookup: CDR1 SGDLS, CDR2 YYNGEE. V trimming: 0 bases; J trimming: 0 bases; junction bases outside the gene matches: 6. The CDR3 DNA reads TGTGCCAGCAGCGTAGCTGGCGGGGGTAGCTCTGGGGCCAACGTCCTGACTTTC. This codes for CASSVAGGGSSGANVLTF.

CDR3 loop: CASSPGMYNEQFF. Written as DNA, the CDR3 is TGTGCCAGCAGCCCGGGGATGTACAATGAGCAGTTCTTC. J is TRBJ2-1 and V is TRBV7-9, with D perhaps TRBD2 (5 bases). V lost 5 bases and J 4 bases, leaving 9 bases between the germline ends. The CDR3 consists of 13 residues. CDR1 is SEHNR and CDR2 is FQNEAQ in the germline V gene (reference sequence).

The chain is built from TRBV30 and TRBJ2-3, with 13 bases matching TRBD2. Trimming removed 2 bases from V and 3 bases from J; junction bases left unmatched: 5. The CDR3 consists of 16 residues. In germline, CDR1 is GTSNPN, CDR2 SVGIG (reference sequence). The CDR3 sequence: CAWSTGTSGNTDTQYF. CDR3 nucleotides: TGTGCCTGGAGTACCGGGACTAGCGGGAATACAGATACGCAGTATTTT.

This clone was observed a single time. V is TRBV9 and J is TRBJ2-7, with D perhaps TRBD1 (6 bases). V was pared by 0 bases and J by 6 bases, with 13 bases between. The CDR3 has 14 residues. The germline CDR1 and CDR2 sequences are SGDLS and YYNGEE. CDR3 bases: TGTGCCAGCAGCGTAGTTTCAGGGGCGGGCGAGCAGTACTTC. It codes for CASSVVSGAGEQYF.

This clone has more than one count but fewer than ten. V and J are TRBV5-4 and TRBJ2-7; 9 bases line up with TRBD1. In germline, CDR1 is SGHNT, CDR2 YYREEE (reference sequence). Trimming removed 4 bases from V and 2 bases from J; junction bases left unmatched: 7. This CDR3 comprises 15 residues. The DNA of the CDR3 is TGTGCCAGCAGCCCACAGGGGGCGAAGCCCTACGAGCAGTACTTC. The encoded protein is CASSPQGAKPYEQYF.

The chain carries TRBV7-9 and TRBJ2-7, with 9 nucleotides matching TRBD1. Germline CDR1 and CDR2: SEHNR and FQNEAQ (reference sequence). The CDR3 contains 15 residues. With V trimmed by 3 bases and J by 1 base, 4 bases remained unmatched. The CDR3 DNA is TGTGCCAGCAGCTTCCGGGACAGGGAATCCTACGAGCAGTACTTC. This encodes CASSFRDRESYEQYF. Drawing the rest from reference TRBV7-9 and TRBJ2-7, the complete variable domain is DTGVSQNPRHKITKRGQNVTFRCDPISEHNRLYWYRQTLGQGPEFLTYFQNEAQLEKSRLLSDRFSAERPKGSFSTLEIQRTEQGDSAMYLCASSFRDRESYEQYFGPGTRLTVT.

Note on this clone: The junction departs from the called germline gene at one end, perhaps through a read error. The gene calls are TRBV5-1 and TRBJ2-2; 9 bases map to TRBD2. The CDR3 is made up of 16 amino acids. Per the germline V gene, CDR1 is SGHRS and CDR2 is YFSETQ. DNA of the CDR3: TGCGCCAGCAGTAGAATAGCGGGAGTGGGAACCGGGGAGCCGTTTTTT. Protein sequence: CASSRIAGVGTGEPFF.

The chain uses TRBV9 and TRBJ2-5; D unclear. This CDR3 has 17 amino acids. Germline V gene data show CDR1 as SGDLS and CDR2 as YYNGEE. V was clipped by 0 bases and J by 0 bases, with 15 bases between them. The CDR3 DNA sequence: TGTGCCAGCAGCGTAGGGATTAGCCGATCTTACCAAGAGACCCAGTACTTC. Its translation: CASSVGISRSYQETQYF.

This clone occurred a few times. This chain links TRBV5-1 with TRBJ2-1; 9 bases line up with TRBD1. Germline V gene lookup returns CDR1 SGHRS and CDR2 YFSETQ. V lost 5 bases, J lost 4 bases, and 4 bases stayed unmatched. This CDR3 is 14 amino acids long. In DNA form, the CDR3 reads TGCGCCAGCAGGGGACAGGGAGGTTACAATGAGCAGTTCTTC. This encodes CASRGQGGYNEQFF.